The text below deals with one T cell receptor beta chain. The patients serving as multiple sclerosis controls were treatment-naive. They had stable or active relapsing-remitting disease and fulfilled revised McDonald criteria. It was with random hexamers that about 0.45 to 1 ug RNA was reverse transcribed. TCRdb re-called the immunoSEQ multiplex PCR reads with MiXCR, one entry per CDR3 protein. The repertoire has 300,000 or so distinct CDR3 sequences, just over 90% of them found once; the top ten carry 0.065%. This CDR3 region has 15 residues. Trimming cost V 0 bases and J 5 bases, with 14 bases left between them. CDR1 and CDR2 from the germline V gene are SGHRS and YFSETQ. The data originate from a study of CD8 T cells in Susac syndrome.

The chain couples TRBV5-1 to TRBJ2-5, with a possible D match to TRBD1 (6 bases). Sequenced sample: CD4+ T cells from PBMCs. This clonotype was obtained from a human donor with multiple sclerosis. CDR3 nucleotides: TGCGCCAGCAGCTTGGTCCCGGGACAATCCGAGACCCAGTACTTC. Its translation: CASSLVPGQSETQYF.